This TCR beta chain was profiled in a study of blood T cell repertoires in COVID-19 (dated by TCRdb to between 2020 and 2021). General notes on the study: Collaborator samples came from the United States, Italy and Spain and covered acute and convalescent phases of COVID-19. The material from the prospective study consisted of cDNA or gDNA derived from T cells, B-cell-depleted T cells, or PBMCs. Deeply sampled blood TCRbeta repertoires from subjects exposed to, actively infected with, or recovered from COVID-19 were included in the dataset. The repertoires were made available in a free public database intended to serve as a resource for research on the immune response to SARS-CoV-2. Samples were obtained from the ongoing ImmuneRACE study (first 160 participants) and from about 1,300 subjects provided by 6 global collaborators. The sample metadata nearly always contained a de-identified subject ID, COVID-19 status, age in years and sex. HLA class I and class II types, where available, came from metadata supplied by the sample provider rather than from assay-based typing.

The research as a whole found: How much clinical and demographic metadata was included differed by source and by participant, and the metadata was provided uncurated.

Collaborating institutions collected whole blood in K2EDTA tubes following their own protocols. For TCRbeta analysis, collaborators shipped samples in one of three forms: frozen whole blood, isolated PBMCs, or DNA extracted from either of those sample types. As to this clone: Its target antigen remains unknown. No clone much larger than this one lies a single base away; base qualities are absent.

TCRbeta CDR3 regions were amplified from genomic DNA by means of the immunoSEQ Assay, a bias-controlled multiplex PCR. The original methods were these. Within the assay, amplification of reference gene primers was used to estimate how many nucleated cells each sample contained. To quantify the absolute abundance of each unique TCRbeta CDR3 rearrangement, sequence reads were collapsed and filtered. For each sample, productive Simpson clonality was calculated as the square root of Simpson's diversity index over productive rearrangements. Held by TCRdb, this immuneACCESS table contains in-frame sequences only and omits some clones. Under half of the omission traces to an unresolved V gene where checked; the cause of the rest is unknown. V and J calls and clone size are as listed in that table; D and trimming were resolved from the DNA. The sample profile shows about 260,000 clones; less than 90% of them were found once. The ten top clones hold 4.2% of the sample.

V gives up 1 base and J gives up 1 base, and the segment between their germline ends measures 4 bases. Reading the germline V gene gives CDR1 SGHVS and CDR2 FQNEAQ. There are 13 amino acids in the CDR3, from cysteine to phenylalanine inclusive. Of all the DNA, just the CDR3 is kept, 39 bases in frame from base 1. The sequence came from a man aged 55-75 years with acute or convalescent COVID-19. The receptor chain draws on TRBV7-8 and TRBJ1-1, with no confidently assigned D gene. The source material was peripheral blood. The CDR3 region has the sequence CASSLGRNTEAFF. DNA sequence: TGTGCCAGCAGCTTAGGCAGGAACACTGAAGCTTTCTTT. The entire variable domain, with the stretches around the CDR3 drawn from the reference TRBV7-8 and TRBJ1-1 proteins, is GAGVSQSPRYKVAKRGQDVALRCDPISGHVSLFWYQQALGQGPEFLTYFQNEAQLDKSGLPSDRFFAERPEGSVSTLKIQRTQQEDSAVYLCASSLGRNTEAFFGQGTRLTVV.